The 30 T cell receptor beta chains in this list originate from one sample, sequenced in a study of T cell responses to AZD1222 COVID-19 vaccine. The table came from immunoSEQ multiplex PCR; TCRdb's copy has only in-frame clones and leaves some out. The sample consists of around 110,000 clones, 91% of them appearing once. Sample: peripheral blood, taken on day 0 of AZD1222 vaccination. All receptors derive from an adult in good health.

V and J are TRBV11-2 and TRBJ2-3, with 10 bases fitting TRBD2. The CDR3 has 17 residues. V lost 8 bases and J lost 8; bases outside the gene matches: 19. The V gene's germline CDR1 is SGHAT and CDR2 FQNNGV. This chain's CDR3 is CASELRGLAGALGTQYF. CDR3 bases: TGTGCCAGCGAGCTTAGGGGCCTAGCGGGGGCCCTCGGTACGCAGTATTTT.

This clone has just a few counts. The V call is TRBV9, the J call TRBJ2-5; TRBD2 might be the D (5 bases). The CDR3 is 15 residues long. Trimming stripped 1 base from V and 5 bases from J, with 15 bases between. Per germline, CDR1 SGDLS and CDR2 YYNGEE. The CDR3 protein is CASSVSDQRRETQYF. Here the CDR3 DNA reads TGTGCCAGCAGCGTAAGTGATCAGCGGAGGGAGACCCAGTACTTC.

In DNA form, the CDR3 reads TGCGCCAGCAGCTTGGAGGGCTGGGTTGCGAACACTGAAGCTTTCTTT. It yields the protein CASSLEGWVANTEAFF. V usage is TRBV5-1 and J usage is TRBJ1-1; D call uncertain. In germline, CDR1 is SGHRS, CDR2 YFSETQ. CDR3 length equals 16 residues. V dropped 0 bases and J dropped 1 base, with 13 bases sitting between them.

The chain links TRBV27 to TRBJ2-3, with 9 bases fitting TRBD1. The CDR3 consists of 15 residues. CDR1 and CDR2 (germline): MNHEY, SMNVEV (reference sequence). V lost 5 bases, J lost 3 bases, and 6 bases stayed unmatched. In DNA, the CDR3 is TGTGCCAGCAGTAAACAGGGGGCAGGGACAGATACGCAGTATTTT. It is translated as CASSKQGAGTDTQYF.

About this clone: Relative to the germline gene, one junction end is altered; a read error may explain this. The chain uses TRBV5-5 and TRBJ2-7; the match to TRBD1 covers 7 bases. The germline CDR1 and CDR2 sequences are SGHKS and YYEKEE (reference sequence). This CDR3 is 14 amino acids long. Here the CDR3 DNA reads TGTGCCAGCAGCTTCTCCCGGGACAGCTACGGGCAGTACTTC. Protein sequence: CASSFSRDSYGQYF.

The chain is built from TRBV3-1 (or the pseudogene TRBV3-2) and TRBJ2-2, with unresolved D. CDR1 LGHDT and CDR2 YNNKEL come from the germline V gene (reference sequence). The CDR3 consists of 13 residues. V lost 1 base and J lost 6, with 6 bases in between. The CDR3 here is CASSQGWAGELFF. CDR3 nucleotides: TGTGCCAGCAGCCAAGGTTGGGCCGGGGAGCTGTTTTTT.

The rearrangement joins TRBV6-5 to TRBJ1-2, with D possibly being TRBD1 (6 bases). From germline, CDR1 is MNHEY and CDR2 SVGAGI. This CDR3 contains 15 residues. V was pared by 2 bases and J by 8 bases, with 18 bases between. The CDR3 region has the DNA TGTGCCAGCAGTTACCTTGGGGGCAGTCGGTTCGGCTACACCTTC. This encodes CASSYLGGSRFGYTF.

The rearrangement uses TRBV2 and TRBJ1-2; weak D call: TRBD1 (5 bases). This CDR3 has 15 residues. Trimming pared 6 bases from V and 8 bases from J, leaving 22 bases between. Germline CDR1 reads SNHLY; CDR2 reads FYNNEI. DNA for the CDR3: TGTGCCAGCAGGAACCAATTCGGTGACTGGGGGGGCTACACCTTC. This sequence encodes CASRNQFGDWGGYTF.

CDR3: CASSQGPGVDYGYTF. DNA of the CDR3: TGCGCCAGCAGCCAAGGTCCAGGGGTTGACTATGGCTACACCTTC. The V call is TRBV4-3, the J call TRBJ1-2; a possible D gene is TRBD1 (6 bases). CDR3 length: 15 residues. CDR1 and CDR2 (germline): LGHNA, YSLEER. V lost 1 base, J lost 3 bases, and 12 bases lay in between.

The chain is built from TRBV12-3 or TRBV12-4 and TRBJ1-4; unclear D gene. The CDR3 length is 13 residues. V was trimmed by 3 bases and J by 7 bases, leaving 9 bases between them. Here the CDR3 DNA reads TGTGCCAGCAGTTTTCAAGGAAGTGAAAAACTGTTTTTT. Protein product: CASSFQGSEKLFF.

Concerning this clone itself: Relative to the germline gene, one junction end is altered; a read error may explain this. The chain recombines TRBV29-1 with TRBJ2-7, with 7 bases identical to TRBD2. Germline V gives CDR1 SQVTM, CDR2 ANQGSEA. The CDR3 loop spans 12 amino acids. The CDR3 sequence: CSARDYPVSTIF. CDR3 sequence (DNA): TGCAGCGCTCGGGACTATCCCGTCAGTACAATATTC.

The rearrangement links TRBV5-1 to TRBJ1-2; 8 nucleotides align to TRBD1. The J segment lost 8 bases and the V segment lost 0 bases, leaving 9 bases of the junction unmatched. This CDR3 is 15 amino acids long. CDR1 is SGHRS, CDR2 YFSETQ, per germline. In nucleotides, the CDR3 is TGCGCCAGCAGCTTGGGCCCCGCAGGGGGCGCAGGCTACACCTTC. Translation: CASSLGPAGGAGYTF.

This sequence joins TRBV2 and TRBJ2-3; no definite D call. Germline CDR1 and CDR2: SNHLY and FYNNEI. The length of the CDR3 is 11 residues. Trimming shortened V by 2 bases and J by 9 bases, and 6 bases separated the two germline ends. CDR3 residues: CASSEPQTQYF. CDR3 DNA: TGTGCCAGCAGTGAACCGCAGACGCAGTATTTT.

CDR3 region: CAWSLGGSLNTEAFF. The DNA for the CDR3 is TGTGCCTGGAGCCTAGGGGGCAGCTTGAACACTGAAGCTTTCTTT. The V and J genes are TRBV30 and TRBJ1-1; 7 nucleotides match TRBD1. Germline CDR1 reads GTSNPN; CDR2 reads SVGIG (reference sequence). The CDR3 is made up of 15 amino acids. The ends lost 3 bases at V and 0 bases at J; junction bases unmatched: 7.

The V gene is TRBV7-2, the J gene TRBJ1-1; D uncertain. Germline V gives CDR1 SGHTA, CDR2 FQGNSA. This CDR3 has 14 amino acids. Trimming removed 2 bases from V and 1 base from J, with 8 bases in between. In DNA form, the CDR3 reads TGTGCCAGCAGCTTATACGGAGAGAACACTGAAGCTTTCTTT. Translated, it gives CASSLYGENTEAFF.

The chain recombines TRBV7-9 with TRBJ1-1, with a weak D call TRBD1 (5 bases). Per the germline V gene, CDR1 is SEHNR and CDR2 is FQNEAQ (reference sequence). V shed 8 bases and J shed 0 bases, with 19 bases lying between them. CDR3 size: 16 residues. CDR3: CASLEGGGVMNTEAFF. In DNA, the CDR3 is TGTGCCAGCCTCGAAGGAGGAGGGGTCATGAACACTGAAGCTTTCTTT. The full variable domain, with the rest looked up from reference TRBV7-9 and TRBJ1-1, is DTGVSQNPRHKITKRGQNVTFRCDPISEHNRLYWYRQTLGQGPEFLTYFQNEAQLEKSRLLSDRFSAERPKGSFSTLEIQRTEQGDSAMYLCASLEGGGVMNTEAFFGQGTRLTVV.

V gene TRBV29-1 combines with J gene TRBJ1-1; a weak D match, TRBD1 (5 bases). V gave up 5 bases and J gave up 4 bases, with 8 bases separating them. The CDR3 has 11 residues. CDR1 is SQVTM, CDR2 ANQGSEA, per germline. This CDR3 reads CSVFQGTEAFF. CDR3 sequence (DNA): TGCAGCGTTTTTCAGGGCACTGAAGCTTTCTTT. Using reference TRBV29-1 and TRBJ1-1 for the parts outside the CDR3, the full variable domain is SAVISQKPSRDICQRGTSLTIQCQVDSQVTMMFWYRQQPGQSLTLIATANQGSEATYESGFVIDKFPISRPNLTFSTLTVSNMSPEDSSIYLCSVFQGTEAFFGQGTRLTVV.

The chain uses TRBV28 and TRBJ2-7, with 8 bases lining up with TRBD2. Germline CDR1 and CDR2: MDHEN and SYDVKM. CDR3 length equals 16 residues. V lost 3 bases and J lost 1; bases outside the gene matches: 8. The CDR3 spells CASSFTTGTRSYEQYF. The DNA for the CDR3 is TGTGCCAGCAGTTTCACCACCGGGACTAGATCCTACGAGCAGTACTTC. The complete variable domain, with remaining parts taken from reference TRBV28 and TRBJ2-7, reads DVKVTQSSRYLVKRTGEKVFLECVQDMDHENMFWYRQDPGLGLRLIYFSYDVKMKEKGDIPEGYSVSREKKERFSLILESASTNQTSMYLCASSFTTGTRSYEQYFGPGTRLTVT.

The genes are TRBV5-4 and TRBJ1-2; 7 bases map to TRBD1. Germline V gives CDR1 SGHNT, CDR2 YYREEE (reference sequence). The CDR3 runs to 14 residues. V shed 2 bases and J 4 bases; nucleotides not matched to a gene: 5. The CDR3 DNA reads TGTGCCAGCAGCTTAGGGGGCAGCACCTATGGCTACACCTTC. It codes for CASSLGGSTYGYTF.

This clone occurred a few times. This rearrangement joins TRBV27 to TRBJ1-2, with D perhaps matching TRBD1 (5 bases). V gave up 6 bases and J gave up 8 bases, with 31 bases separating them. This CDR3 is built from 18 residues. Germline V gene lookup returns CDR1 MNHEY and CDR2 SMNVEV (reference sequence). This chain's CDR3 is CASSPQAGVRVSVKGYTF. In nucleotides, the CDR3 is TGTGCCAGCAGCCCCCAGGCGGGGGTACGAGTTTCGGTTAAGGGCTACACCTTC.

The V gene is TRBV5-4, the J gene TRBJ2-7; 10 bases are shared with TRBD1. V was pared by 1 base and J by 5 bases, with 3 bases of the junction left unmatched. The CDR3 has 14 residues. Looked up from germline, CDR1 is SGHNT and CDR2 is YYREEE (reference sequence). This chain's CDR3 is CASSLRTGGNEQYF. CDR3 coding DNA: TGTGCCAGCAGCTTGAGGACAGGGGGGAACGAGCAGTACTTC.

This chain uses TRBV6-2 or TRBV6-3 with TRBJ2-7; no firm D call. Germline CDR1 is MNHEY and CDR2 is SVGEGT. The ends were cut back, 6 bases at V and 1 base at J, with 10 bases in the middle. The CDR3 covers 13 residues. The CDR3 DNA reads as TGTGCCAGCAGCCTCGGACGGTCCTACGAGCAGTACTTC. Its translation: CASSLGRSYEQYF.

The gene calls are TRBV19 and TRBJ1-4; 8 bases match TRBD1. J lost 10 bases, V lost 4 bases, and 8 bases had no gene match. CDR1 LNHDA and CDR2 SQIVND come from the germline V gene (reference sequence). CDR3 length equals 14 residues. In DNA form, the CDR3 reads TGTGCCAGTAGTACGACAGGGGAGCAAGTAAAACTGTTTTTT. Its translation is CASSTTGEQVKLFF. The complete variable domain, with remaining parts taken from reference TRBV19 and TRBJ1-4, reads DGGITQSPKYLFRKEGQNVTLSCEQNLNHDAMYWYRQDPGQGLRLIYYSQIVNDFQKGDIAEGYSVSREKKESFPLTVTSAQKNPTAFYLCASSTTGEQVKLFFGSGTQLSVL.

This chain links TRBV11-2 with TRBJ2-1; 14 bases are shared with TRBD2. The V gene end was trimmed by 5 bases and the J gene end by 5 bases; junction bases not matched to a gene: 8. CDR3 length: 17 residues. The V gene's germline CDR1 is SGHAT and CDR2 FQNNGV. The CDR3 nucleotides read TGTGCCAGCAGCGATTACGGGACTAGCGGGGGCCACAATGAGCAGTTCTTC. This sequence encodes CASSDYGTSGGHNEQFF. Full variable domain (missing parts from reference TRBV11-2 and TRBJ2-1): EAGVAQSPRYKIIEKRQSVAFWCNPISGHATLYWYQQILGQGPKLLIQFQNNGVVDDSQLPKDRFSAERLKGVDSTLKIQPAKLEDSAVYLCASSDYGTSGGHNEQFFGPGTRLTVL.

The rearrangement links TRBV7-8 to TRBJ1-1, with a tentative D call TRBD1 (6 bases). With 5 bases removed from V and 5 bases from J, the gap between germline ends came to 15 bases. Germline V lookup: CDR1 SGHVS, CDR2 FQNEAQ. This CDR3 is 14 amino acids long. The CDR3 reads CASSRGGVATEAFF. The CDR3 coding sequence is TGTGCCAGCAGCCGAGGGGGTGTGGCAACTGAAGCTTTCTTT.

The chain joins TRBV4-3 to TRBJ1-2; TRBD1 might be the D (5 bases). The CDR3 is 13 amino acids. The germline V gene encodes CDR1 LGHNA and CDR2 YSLEER. Trimming removed 4 bases from V and 1 base from J, with 7 bases in between. The CDR3 region has the DNA TGCGCCAGCAGCCGGACACTTAACTATGGCTACACCTTC. It specifies CASSRTLNYGYTF.

V gene TRBV7-9 combines with J gene TRBJ2-7; TRBD1 matches 8 bases. Germline V lookup: CDR1 SEHNR, CDR2 FQNEAQ (reference sequence). This CDR3 region has 15 residues. CDR3 amino acids: CAAAGQADPFYEQYF. DNA of the CDR3: TGTGCTGCCGCGGGACAGGCCGACCCCTTCTACGAGCAGTACTTC.

The rearrangement joins TRBV6-6 to TRBJ2-7, with no clear D. Per germline, CDR1 MNHNY and CDR2 SVGAGI (reference sequence). Trimming took off 5 bases at V and 9 bases at J, with 11 bases between the two ends. The CDR3 contains 11 residues. CDR3 in DNA: TGTGCCAGCAGTGAATGGAAGGGGCAGTACTTC. It encodes CASSEWKGQYF.

This chain connects TRBV19 to TRBJ1-1; possibly TRBD1 for D (6 bases). Germline V CDR1 and CDR2: LNHDA, SQIVND (reference sequence). CDR3 length: 14 residues. Between the trimmed V and J ends, which lost 3 bases and 5 bases, there was a span of 13 bases. CDR3 sequence (DNA): TGTGCCAGTAGTATGGCACCCCAGGGGACTGAAGCTTTCTTT. It codes for CASSMAPQGTEAFF.

The chain carries TRBV5-4 and TRBJ2-4; the D is unclear. Trimming took 0 bases from V and 0 from J, leaving 4 bases between them. Germline lookup yields CDR1 SGHNT and CDR2 YYREEE (reference sequence). This CDR3 is 14 amino acids long. This CDR3 is CASSLGQAKNIQYF. The CDR3 nucleotides read TGTGCCAGCAGCTTGGGACAAGCCAAAAACATTCAGTACTTC.